This TCR beta chain originates from a study of cytomegalovirus exposure and HLA in healthy donors. General observations from the study: Researchers counted roughly 160 TCR beta chains as cytomegalovirus-associated. A cluster of highly shared sequence variants was likely a sequencing artifact.

Of note for this clone: Its antigen is still unknown.

A multiplex PCR was run with 60 Vbeta primers and 13 Jbeta primers. The table came from immunoSEQ multiplex PCR; TCRdb's copy has only in-frame clones and leaves some out. The sample carries roughly 35,000 clones, approximately 55% recorded once. Healthy donors of bone marrow made up the group. Looked up from germline, CDR1 is KGHSH and CDR2 is LQKENI. Trimming pared 1 base from V and 5 bases from J, leaving 8 bases between. The CDR3 has 14 residues. The receptor comes from a woman aged 40 to 50 in good health and CMV-seropositive. Sequencing was performed on PBMCs. V usage is TRBV18 and J usage is TRBJ1-4, with D unresolved. The CDR3 loop is CASSPLYGNEKLFF. In DNA, the CDR3 is TGTGCCAGCTCACCACTATACGGGAATGAAAAACTGTTTTTT.